This TCR beta chain was identified during a study of blood T cell repertoires in COVID-19. Profiling relied on immunoSEQ multiplex PCR, and the TCRdb table lists in-frame clones only, not all of them. The repertoire includes approximately 81,000 clones, around 91% of them detected once, and under 2.5% sits in the top ten. Germline trimming cut 3 bases from V and 1 base from J; bases unmatched to any gene: 6. The CDR3 runs to 16 residues. The germline gives CDR1 KGHSH, CDR2 LQKENI. The source is a woman aged 45-60 years in a cohort sampled during active COVID-19. The specimen sequenced was peripheral blood. This rearrangement joins TRBV18 to TRBJ2-3; 8 nucleotides agree with TRBD1. CDR3 sequence reads: CASSPRPGQGTDTQYF. The DNA of the CDR3 is TGTGCCAGCTCACCTCGGCCGGGACAGGGCACAGATACGCAGTATTTT.